The 2 T cell receptor beta chains reported below all come from one sample, sequenced in a study of T cells expressing NK-cell markers. From the 5' RACE reads, TCRdb lists one entry per CDR3 protein and no DNA. Reported are about 440,000 distinct CDR3 sequences; the ten largest clones contain roughly 7.2%. The sequenced material came from blood T cells: a sorted CD56 or NKG2C T cell subset, CD4+ or CD8+ T cells, or bulk PBMC T cells (not recorded which). Receptors originate from a woman aged 18-70 years in good health.

The chain carries TRBV20-1 and TRBJ1-1. The CDR3 spans 15 residues. Germline CDR1 DFQATT, CDR2 SNEGSKA (reference sequence). CDR3 loop: CSAISWRTPNTEAFF.

The chain carries TRBV5-1 and TRBJ2-4; TCRdb reports TRBD1, a call that lacks DNA to check it against. Germline CDR1 reads SGHRS; CDR2 reads YFSETQ. The CDR3 has 16 residues. CDR3 region: CASSNTMTGPKNIQYF.